The sequence of this TCR beta chain was determined in a study of Ad26.COV2.S vaccination and SARS-CoV-2 variants. The CDR3 totals 13 residues. Germline trimming cut 7 bases from V and 2 bases from J; bases unmatched to any gene: 3. Germline V lookup: CDR1 SQVTM, CDR2 ANQGSEA. Assay used: immunoSEQ multiplex PCR; TCRdb lists only in-frame clones, some missing. The sample carries about 350,000 clones, roughly 85% recorded once. Treatment described: about 20 received Ad26.COV2.S at low or high dose, single or two shots; about 5 received placebo; per-sample allocation not given. Sample collection was performed on day 63 after the first vaccine or placebo injection. In Boston, the donor was an adult between 18-55 years of age.

The V call is TRBV29-1, the J call TRBJ2-1; TRBD1 aligns across 9 bases. The sequence derives from a person between 18 and 59 years old who received the Ad26.COV2.S COVID-19 vaccine or a placebo. Here the sequenced sample was peripheral blood, taken in a trial of Ad26.COV2.S vaccine versus placebo. CDR3 sequence: CSAGTGTYNEQFF. CDR3 bases: TGCAGCGCCGGGACAGGGACCTACAATGAGCAGTTCTTC.